This entry lists 23 T cell receptor beta chains sequenced from one sample in a study of blood T cell repertoires in COVID-19. Measured with immunoSEQ multiplex PCR; TCRdb has only the in-frame clones, and not every one. The sample lists about 92,000 clones, 70% to 85% occurring once. Sequences were obtained from peripheral blood. Receptors originate from a woman between 55 and 75 years old in a cohort sampled during active or convalescent COVID-19.

This sequence joins TRBV4-1 and TRBJ2-2; 7 bases are a match to TRBD1. CDR1 MGHRA and CDR2 YSYEKL come from the germline V gene. With V trimmed by 2 bases and J by 0 bases, 9 bases remained unmatched. This CDR3 has 18 residues. CDR3 nucleotide sequence: TGCGCCAGCAGCCAAACCATACAGGGGTTGGCGAACACCGGGGAGCTGTTTTTT. Translation gives CASSQTIQGLANTGELFF.

V and J are TRBV20-1 and TRBJ2-7; a possible D gene is TRBD1 (6 bases). CDR3 length equals 13 residues. The germline gives CDR1 DFQATT, CDR2 SNEGSKA (reference sequence). V shed 3 bases and J shed 2 bases, with 11 bases lying between them. CDR3 amino acids: CSASFRGTYEQYF. Written as DNA, the CDR3 is TGCAGTGCTAGTTTCAGGGGCACCTACGAGCAGTACTTC.

At least ten counts were recorded for this clone. This CDR3 reads CASSYEQGTTEAFF. CDR3 in DNA: TGTGCCAGCAGTTATGAGCAGGGTACCACTGAAGCTTTCTTT. The chain recombines TRBV6-5 with TRBJ1-1; D may be TRBD1 (5 bases). CDR3 length: 14 amino acids. The germline CDR1 and CDR2 sequences are MNHEY and SVGAGI. V lost 3 bases to trimming and J lost 4 bases, with 12 bases between them.

This clone showed up just a few times. V gene TRBV29-1 combines with J gene TRBJ2-1, with 9 bases identical to TRBD1. CDR3 length equals 15 residues. From germline, CDR1 is SQVTM and CDR2 ANQGSEA. J lost 10 bases, V lost 2 bases, and 12 bases had no gene match. The CDR3 here is CSVEPGQGALDEQFF. The CDR3 coding sequence is TGCAGCGTTGAACCGGGACAGGGTGCCCTTGACGAGCAGTTCTTC.

This clone was seen ten or more times. This rearrangement joins TRBV9 to TRBJ1-5; possible D gene TRBD1, 5 bases. Deletions cut 0 bases from V and 4 bases from J, with 8 bases between. The CDR3 extends over 14 amino acids. Germline CDR1 and CDR2: SGDLS and YYNGEE. The DNA for the CDR3 is TGTGCCAGCAGCGTAGGGGGCCCAAATCAGCCCCAGCATTTT. It is translated as CASSVGGPNQPQHF.

V usage is TRBV3-1 (or the pseudogene TRBV3-2) and J usage is TRBJ2-1, with 12 positions matching TRBD2. The CDR3 is made up of 17 amino acids. Germline loops: CDR1 LGHDT, CDR2 YNNKEL (reference sequence). Trimming cost V 2 bases and J 3 bases; bases outside gene matches: 5. CDR3 bases: TGTGCCAGCAGCCAATCCCGGACTAGCGGGGACTACAATGAGCAGTTCTTC. As protein: CASSQSRTSGDYNEQFF.

This chain links TRBV28 with TRBJ1-1; TRBD1 aligns across 11 bases. J was trimmed by 6 bases and V by 5 bases; bases with no gene match: 11. This CDR3 spans 16 amino acids. Germline V lookup: CDR1 MDHEN, CDR2 SYDVKM. The DNA of the CDR3 is TGTGCCAGCAGTCCCTGGACAGGGGGCGGGGTTCCTGAAGCTTTCTTT. It translates to CASSPWTGGGVPEAFF.

This chain links TRBV7-8 with TRBJ2-3; D possibly corresponds to TRBD2 (5 bases). Per the germline V gene, CDR1 is SGHVS and CDR2 is FQNEAQ. The CDR3 consists of 13 residues. Trimming pared 5 bases from V and 6 bases from J, leaving 12 bases between. The DNA for the CDR3 is TGTGCCAGCAGCCCCACGGGGAGTGATACGCAGTATTTT. Translating gives CASSPTGSDTQYF.

The genes are TRBV15 and TRBJ2-5; 11 nucleotides agree with TRBD2. CDR1 is LNHNV and CDR2 is YYDKDF in the germline V gene (reference sequence). The V gene end was trimmed by 1 base and the J gene end by 5 bases; junction bases not matched to a gene: 3. This CDR3 has 15 amino acids. The DNA of the CDR3 is TGTGCCACCAGCAGAGTACTAGCGGGGGTTGAGACCCAGTACTTC. Translation gives CATSRVLAGVETQYF. Drawing the rest from reference TRBV15 and TRBJ2-5, the complete variable domain is DAMVIQNPRYQVTQFGKPVTLSCSQTLNHNVMYWYQQKSSQAPKLLFHYYDKDFNNEADTPDNFQSRRPNTSFCFLDIRSPGLGDTAMYLCATSRVLAGVETQYFGPGTRLLVL.

This clone was detected only a few times. Other DNA sequences in the sample encode the same CDR3. The genes are TRBV2 and TRBJ2-1; 11 bases are a match to TRBD2. Trimming took 6 bases from V and 4 from J; bases not matched to a gene: 5. The CDR3 length is 15 residues. CDR1 and CDR2 (germline): SNHLY, FYNNEI. The CDR3 region has the DNA TGTGCCAGCAGCGCTACTAGCGGGGGTTACAATGAGCAGTTCTTC. Translation: CASSATSGGYNEQFF.

The chain combines TRBV7-2 with TRBJ2-7, with a possible D match to TRBD2 (5 bases). Germline loops: CDR1 SGHTA, CDR2 FQGNSA. Trimming shortened V by 1 base and J by 1 base, and 8 bases separated the two germline ends. This CDR3 is built from 14 residues. CDR3 in amino acids: CASSLDRRSYEQYF. CDR3 sequence (DNA): TGTGCCAGCAGCTTAGATCGGAGGTCCTACGAGCAGTACTTC.

This rearrangement joins TRBV21-1 to TRBJ2-7; the table calls TRBD1, which could not be checked here. TRBV21-1 has pseudogene status. This CDR3 is 15 amino acids long. The CDR3 sequence is CASSAQVGAAYEQYF. CDR3 DNA: TGTGCCAGCAGCGCCCAGGTGGGGGCAGCCTACGAGCAGTACTTC.

The V call is TRBV6-6, the J call TRBJ2-1, with TRBD1 as a possible D gene (5 bases). Trimming shortened V by 8 bases and J by 0 bases, and 14 bases separated the two germline ends. Germline CDR1 and CDR2: MNHNY and SVGAGI (reference sequence). CDR3 length: 15 amino acids. CDR3: CASGLTVSSYNEQFF. CDR3 DNA sequence: TGTGCCAGCGGGTTGACAGTAAGCTCCTACAATGAGCAGTTCTTC.

The J gene is TRBJ1-6, the V gene TRBV7-3, with 8 bases aligning to TRBD1. CDR3 length: 15 amino acids. The J segment lost 6 bases and the V segment lost 4 bases, leaving 5 bases of the junction unmatched. The germline gives CDR1 SGHTA, CDR2 FQGTGA. The CDR3 spells CASSSGTGANSPLHF. The CDR3 DNA reads as TGTGCCAGCAGCTCTGGGACAGGCGCTAATTCACCCCTCCACTTT.

This chain connects TRBV27 to TRBJ2-1; D is possibly TRBD2 (5 bases). Germline V gene lookup returns CDR1 MNHEY and CDR2 SMNVEV (reference sequence). V lost 1 base to trimming and J lost 6 bases, with 7 bases between them. CDR3 length equals 13 residues. In nucleotides, the CDR3 is TGTGCCAGCAGTTTATTCGGGGTCAATGAGCAGTTCTTC. Its protein is CASSLFGVNEQFF.

J is TRBJ1-2 and V is TRBV5-4, with D perhaps matching TRBD1 (5 bases). Germline assignment: CDR1 SGHNT and CDR2 YYREEE (reference sequence). V lost 7 bases to trimming and J lost 5 bases, with 15 bases between them. CDR3 length equals 13 residues. The CDR3 loop is CASLRGGTYGYTF. The CDR3 bases are TGTGCCAGCCTACGGGGGGGGACGTATGGCTACACCTTC.

The V and J genes are TRBV24-1 and TRBJ2-7; 9 bases line up with TRBD1. This CDR3 contains 15 residues. Germline assignment: CDR1 KGHDR and CDR2 SFDVKD. V trimming: 9 bases; J trimming: 2 bases; junction bases outside the gene matches: 10. The CDR3 sequence: CATQRAGQGTYEQYF. The DNA for the CDR3 is TGTGCCACCCAAAGGGCCGGACAGGGGACCTACGAGCAGTACTTC.

The chain uses TRBV18 and TRBJ1-6; D is perhaps TRBD1 (5 bases). CDR3 length equals 14 residues. Germline V gene data show CDR1 as KGHSH and CDR2 as LQKENI. The V end was cut by 2 bases, the J end by 8 bases, with 10 bases between. The CDR3 sequence is CASSPDSVHSPLHF. DNA for the CDR3: TGTGCCAGCTCACCAGACAGCGTTCATTCACCCCTCCACTTT. The entire variable domain, with the rest obtained from reference TRBV18 and TRBJ1-6, is as follows: NAGVMQNPRHLVRRRGQEARLRCSPMKGHSHVYWYRQLPEEGLKFMVYLQKENIIDESGMPKERFSAEFPKEGPSILRIQQVVRGDSAAYFCASSPDSVHSPLHFGNGTRLTVT.

The rearrangement links TRBV12-5 to TRBJ2-3, with 9 bases fitting TRBD2. CDR3 size: 15 residues. With 5 bases clipped from V and 1 base from J, the junction kept 4 bases outside the gene matches. The germline V gene has CDR1 LGHNT and CDR2 FRNRAP. The DNA of the CDR3 is TGTGCTAGTGGTCGGACTAGCGAACGCACAGATACGCAGTATTTT. Translated: CASGRTSERTDTQYF.

This clone was seen a handful of times. The chain employs TRBV7-2 and TRBJ2-5, with D possibly being TRBD2 (6 bases). The V gene lost 2 bases and the J gene lost 5 bases, with 15 bases spanning the gap. Per the germline V gene, CDR1 is SGHTA and CDR2 is FQGNSA. The CDR3 runs to 15 residues. CDR3 protein: CASSLRRGREETQYF. The CDR3 nucleotides read TGTGCCAGCAGCTTAAGGCGGGGCCGGGAGGAGACCCAGTACTTC. Looking up the rest from reference TRBV7-2 and TRBJ2-5 gives the full variable domain: GAGVSQSPSNKVTEKGKDVELRCDPISGHTALYWYRQSLGQGLEFLIYFQGNSAPDKSGLPSDRFSAERTGGSVSTLTIQRTQQEDSAVYLCASSLRRGREETQYFGPGTRLLVL.

The chain uses TRBV29-1 and TRBJ1-4; a possible D gene is TRBD1 (6 bases). CDR1 is SQVTM, CDR2 ANQGSEA, per germline. Trimming removed 7 bases at V and 0 bases at J, with 12 bases between. The CDR3 loop spans 14 amino acids. The CDR3 reads CSAWTDATNEKLFF. The CDR3 bases are TGCAGCGCTTGGACAGATGCAACTAATGAAAAACTGTTTTTT. Variable domain in full (rest from reference TRBV29-1 and TRBJ1-4): SAVISQKPSRDICQRGTSLTIQCQVDSQVTMMFWYRQQPGQSLTLIATANQGSEATYESGFVIDKFPISRPNLTFSTLTVSNMSPEDSSIYLCSAWTDATNEKLFFGSGTQLSVL.

The chain carries TRBV2 and TRBJ1-2; 10 bases are shared with TRBD1. The CDR3 sequence is 16 residues long. Germline V lookup: CDR1 SNHLY, CDR2 FYNNEI. With 2 bases clipped from V and 4 bases from J, the junction kept 7 bases outside the gene matches. CDR3 residues: CASSEYRTGGTYGYTF. The CDR3 coding sequence is TGTGCCAGCAGTGAATATCGGACAGGGGGGACCTATGGCTACACCTTC.

This chain links TRBV4-3 with TRBJ1-4; the match to TRBD1 covers 8 bases. CDR1 is LGHNA, CDR2 YSLEER, per germline. The length of the CDR3 is 15 residues. V shed 0 bases and J 8 bases; nucleotides not matched to a gene: 5. This CDR3 is CASSQDKRQGEKLFF. DNA of the CDR3: TGCGCCAGCAGCCAAGATAAGAGACAGGGGGAAAAACTGTTTTTT.